The source of this T cell receptor (beta chain) is a study of CD8+ T cells in alopecia areata. At the level of the study: Patients received oral tofacitinib, 5 to 10 mg twice daily, for moderate-to-severe alopecia areata.

In this sample, this clone turned up a few times. cDNA serving as the sequencing template came from extracted, reverse transcribed RNA. Here immunoSEQ multiplex PCR was the method, and the copy in TCRdb shows in-frame clones only, minus some. The data contain 110,000 to 150,000 clones, roughly 62% of them seen just once; the ten biggest clones take up around 6%. With 4 bases removed from V and 9 bases from J, the gap between germline ends came to 11 bases. The CDR3 has 12 amino acids. The germline V gene has CDR1 SGHRS and CDR2 YFSETQ. The sequencing here drew on CD4+ T cells sorted from blood, taken at week 0. This TCR derives from a human donor with alopecia areata. The gene calls are TRBV5-1 and TRBJ2-1, with D tentatively TRBD2 (5 bases). The CDR3 DNA sequence: TGCGCCAGCAGCGCCGGGAATTTTGAGCAGTTCTTC. Translating it yields CASSAGNFEQFF.